The clone carrying this TCR beta chain was recorded a few times. Its antigen is not identified. A deep-level run was used for the assay. The data were produced by immunoSEQ multiplex PCR, yet TCRdb's version contains in-frame clones alone and is incomplete. The sample lists more than 150,000 clones, 65% to 80% occurring once. These data originate in a study of shared clonotypes between healthy human individuals. General study points: Tissues were not sampled, only blood, and their repertoires likely differ. Generally, naive subsets (rather than memory subsets) showed larger estimated richness.

The CDR3 consists of 15 residues. The V and J ends lost 0 bases and 0 bases respectively, with 10 bases between them. In germline, CDR1 is SGDLS, CDR2 YYNGEE. The sequenced sample consisted of memory CD4+ T cells sorted from blood. The subset was: CD45RA-negative fraction. The sequence was collected from a man in his thirties or forties in good health. The chain joins TRBV9 to TRBJ2-7; no firm D call. The CDR3 is CASSVGRISSYEQYF. CDR3 DNA sequence: TGTGCCAGCAGCGTAGGACGGATCAGCTCCTACGAGCAGTACTTC.